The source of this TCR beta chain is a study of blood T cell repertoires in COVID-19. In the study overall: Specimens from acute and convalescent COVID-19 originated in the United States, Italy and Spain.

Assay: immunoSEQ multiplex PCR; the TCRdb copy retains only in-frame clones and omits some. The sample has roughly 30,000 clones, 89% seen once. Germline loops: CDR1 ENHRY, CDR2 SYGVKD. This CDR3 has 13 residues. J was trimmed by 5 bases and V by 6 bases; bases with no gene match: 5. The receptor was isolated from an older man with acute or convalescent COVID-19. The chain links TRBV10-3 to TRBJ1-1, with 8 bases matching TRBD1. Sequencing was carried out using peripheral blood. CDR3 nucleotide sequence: TGTGCCATCAGGCAGGGGGCAGAAACTGAAGCTTTCTTT. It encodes CAIRQGAETEAFF.